The 15 T cell receptor beta chains below were found in one sample sequenced in a study of T cell responses to AZD1222 COVID-19 vaccine. Profiling relied on immunoSEQ multiplex PCR, and the TCRdb table lists in-frame clones only, not all of them. The sample contains approximately 170,000 clones, approximately 93% of which appear only once. The sample consisted of peripheral blood, taken on day 0 of AZD1222 vaccination. Receptor source: an adult in good health.

The rearrangement links TRBV6-2 or TRBV6-3 to TRBJ1-1; D gene ambiguous. The CDR3 totals 14 residues. V was clipped by 2 bases and J by 6 bases, with 13 bases between them. Germline values: CDR1 MNHEY, CDR2 SVGEGT. The chain's CDR3 is CASSYPGSGAEAFF. In nucleotides, the CDR3 is TGTGCCAGCAGTTACCCGGGGAGTGGCGCTGAAGCTTTCTTT.

The V and J genes are TRBV2 and TRBJ2-5; D is undetermined. V lost 3 bases and J 4 bases, leaving 6 bases between the germline ends. CDR3 length: 12 residues. CDR1 is SNHLY, CDR2 FYNNEI, per germline. DNA for the CDR3: TGTGCCAGCAGTGACAGCACAGAGACCCAGTACTTC. Translating gives CASSDSTETQYF.

The chain employs TRBV29-1 and TRBJ2-1; no clear D. Trimming removed 4 bases at V and 0 bases at J, with 7 bases between. The germline V gene encodes CDR1 SQVTM and CDR2 ANQGSEA. The CDR3 loop spans 13 amino acids. This CDR3 is CSVGWSSYNEQFF. Written as DNA, the CDR3 is TGCAGCGTTGGGTGGAGCTCCTACAATGAGCAGTTCTTC.

The J gene is TRBJ1-1, the V gene TRBV11-2, with D unresolved. This CDR3 spans 13 amino acids. Between the trimmed V and J ends, which lost 1 base and 6 bases, there was a span of 9 bases. The germline V gene has CDR1 SGHAT and CDR2 FQNNGV. In DNA, the CDR3 is TGTGCCAGCAGCTTAGTAGTCCTCGCTGAAGCTTTCTTT. Protein product: CASSLVVLAEAFF.

V usage is TRBV5-1 and J usage is TRBJ2-3; 11 nucleotides line up with TRBD2. CDR1 and CDR2 from the germline V gene are SGHRS and YFSETQ. The CDR3 is 16 amino acids. After removal of 2 bases from V and 6 bases from J, the junction contained 8 bases not matched to a gene. As DNA, the CDR3 is TGCGCCAGCAGCTTTAGCGGGGGGGCCGGTTGGGATACGCAGTATTTT. Protein sequence: CASSFSGGAGWDTQYF.

The chain couples TRBV27 to TRBJ2-7; 8 bases line up with TRBD2. CDR3 size: 13 residues. V trimming: 6 bases; J trimming: 3 bases; junction bases outside the gene matches: 4. Germline CDR1 is MNHEY and CDR2 is SMNVEV (reference sequence). DNA for the CDR3: TGTGCCAGCAGGGGACTAGGACGCTACGAGCAGTACTTC. As protein: CASRGLGRYEQYF.

The chain is built from TRBV18 and TRBJ1-2; maybe TRBD1 (5 bases). V was trimmed by 3 bases and J by 1 base, leaving 18 bases between them. Germline V gives CDR1 KGHSH, CDR2 LQKENI. The CDR3 totals 17 residues. The CDR3 sequence is CASSPVKGQGSNYGYTF. The CDR3 nucleotides read TGTGCCAGCTCACCCGTAAAGGGGCAGGGAAGTAACTATGGCTACACCTTC. The full variable domain, its missing parts supplied by reference TRBV18 and TRBJ1-2, is NAGVMQNPRHLVRRRGQEARLRCSPMKGHSHVYWYRQLPEEGLKFMVYLQKENIIDESGMPKERFSAEFPKEGPSILRIQQVVRGDSAAYFCASSPVKGQGSNYGYTFGSGTRLTVV.

This clone came up many times. The rearrangement uses TRBV13 and TRBJ1-2; D is unclear. The V end was cut by 2 bases, the J end by 2 bases, with 0 bases between. The CDR3 runs to 11 residues. The germline gives CDR1 PRHDT, CDR2 FYEKMQ (reference sequence). CDR3 nucleotide sequence: TGTGCCAGCAGCTTAAACTATGGCTACACCTTC. Its translation: CASSLNYGYTF.

V and J are TRBV2 and TRBJ1-2; D is uncertain. The CDR3 extends over 11 amino acids. Germline V gene lookup returns CDR1 SNHLY and CDR2 FYNNEI. Trimming cost V 5 bases and J 7 bases, with 8 bases left between them. The CDR3 sequence is CASSIGRGYTF. The CDR3, as DNA: TGTGCCAGCAGTATCGGCCGTGGCTACACCTTC.

This clone was observed a handful of times. CDR3 sequence: CASSISSGSIYEQFF. DNA for the CDR3: TGTGCCAGTAGTATCTCTAGCGGGAGTATCTATGAGCAGTTCTTC. The chain couples TRBV19 to TRBJ2-1, with 10 bases that match TRBD2. This CDR3 region has 15 residues. Germline CDR1 and CDR2: LNHDA and SQIVND (reference sequence). Trimming cost V 3 bases and J 8 bases; bases outside gene matches: 7.

The genes are TRBV6-5 and TRBJ1-2; TRBD1 agrees at 7 bases. Germline-derived CDR1 and CDR2 are MNHEY and SVGAGI. J gave up 12 bases and V 10 bases, and 17 bases lay outside the gene matches. The length of the CDR3 is 13 residues. The CDR3 nucleotides are TGTGCCACATGGGGACAGAATCTTCCCTGGGACACCTTC. Residues: CATWGQNLPWDTF.

This clone appeared once. The CDR3 sequence is CATSDRTDRAGDTQYF. Here the CDR3 DNA reads TGTGCCACCAGTGACCGAACCGACAGGGCCGGGGATACGCAGTATTTT. The chain combines TRBV24-1 with TRBJ2-3; TRBD1 agrees at 7 bases. V shed 4 bases and J 6 bases; nucleotides not matched to a gene: 12. Looked up from germline, CDR1 is KGHDR and CDR2 is SFDVKD. The CDR3 is 16 residues long.

The chain has TRBV7-9 and TRBJ1-1; the match to TRBD1 covers 8 bases. Germline CDR1 is SEHNR and CDR2 is FQNEAQ (reference sequence). The V gene end was trimmed by 4 bases and the J gene end by 5 bases; junction bases not matched to a gene: 6. The CDR3 runs 14 residues. The CDR3 here is CASSSQGALTEAFF. Here the CDR3 DNA reads TGTGCCAGCAGCTCCCAGGGGGCGCTTACTGAAGCTTTCTTT.

The chain joins TRBV11-2 to TRBJ1-3; no definite D call. The germline V and J ends were trimmed by 1 base and 0 bases, with 7 bases remaining between them. Germline CDR1 is SGHAT and CDR2 is FQNNGV. The CDR3 runs to 15 residues. CDR3 sequence: CASSLVPLSGNTIYF. In nucleotides, the CDR3 is TGTGCCAGCAGCTTAGTCCCCCTCTCTGGAAACACCATATATTTT.

The chain joins TRBV4-1 to TRBJ2-7; a possible D gene is TRBD2 (6 bases). Between the trimmed V and J ends, which lost 0 bases and 0 bases, there was a span of 9 bases. In germline, CDR1 is MGHRA, CDR2 YSYEKL. The CDR3 runs to 15 residues. The CDR3: CASSQDFGGSYEQYF. In nucleotides, the CDR3 is TGCGCCAGCAGCCAAGATTTCGGGGGCTCCTACGAGCAGTACTTC.